The sequence of this TCR beta chain was determined in a study of blood T cells in healthy people across ages. Combining a sample-barcoded 5' primer with a J-beta primer mix, a second PCR ran for about 7 to 11 cycles. TCRdb redid the calling of the 5' RACE reads with MiXCR, one entry per CDR3 protein. This table holds some 1.7 million distinct CDR3 sequences, roughly 28% found once. The CDR3 runs to 15 residues. Germline V CDR1 and CDR2: SNHLY, FYNNEI. This rearrangement joins TRBV2 to TRBJ2-1, with 9 bases that match TRBD2. Matching the DNA end better, TRBJ2-7 makes the J call doubtful. The sequence was obtained from a woman younger than 45 in good health. Sequences were obtained from blood. CDR3 amino acids: CASNLLAGNYNEQYF. The CDR3 coding sequence is TGTGCCAGCAACCTACTAGCGGGTAACTATAATGAGCAGTACTTC.